Sequencing of this TCR beta chain was carried out in a study of T cells in Graves' hyperthyroidism and ophthalmopathy. RNA transcripts yielded amplified TCR beta CDR3 regions. TCR CDR3 underwent first-round RT-PCR with the HTBI primer set. TCRdb processed the multiplex PCR reads anew with MiXCR; each CDR3 protein has one entry. The sample consists of 300,000 to 350,000 distinct CDR3 sequences, 18% of them appearing once. In germline, CDR1 is LNHDA, CDR2 SQIVND (reference sequence). This CDR3 contains 16 residues. As for this clonotype: The junction departs from the called germline gene at one end, perhaps through a read error.

The sequencing sample was made of blood. The receptor comes from a woman aged 40 to 49 with Graves' ophthalmopathy. This rearrangement joins TRBV19 to TRBJ1-5; 7 positions match TRBD1. The CDR3 nucleotides are TGTGCCAGCAGGCGAGGACAGGTAATCAGCAATCAGCCCCAGCCTTTT. As protein: CASRRGQVISNQPQPF.